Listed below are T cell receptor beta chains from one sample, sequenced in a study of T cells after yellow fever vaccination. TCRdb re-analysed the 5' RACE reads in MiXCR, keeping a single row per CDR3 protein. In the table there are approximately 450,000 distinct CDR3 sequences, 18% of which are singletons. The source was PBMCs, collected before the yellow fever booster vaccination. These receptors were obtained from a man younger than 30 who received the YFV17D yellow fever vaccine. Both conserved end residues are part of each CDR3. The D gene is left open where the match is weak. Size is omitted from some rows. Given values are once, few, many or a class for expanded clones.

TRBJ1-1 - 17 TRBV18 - TGTGCCAGCTCATCGGGGGGGAGGGCTGGAATGAACACTGAAGCTTTCTTT CASSSGGRAGMNTEAFF
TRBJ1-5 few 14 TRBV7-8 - TGTGCCAGCAGCTTAGCCAGGGAAGGTCAGCCCCAGCATTTT CASSLAREGQPQHF
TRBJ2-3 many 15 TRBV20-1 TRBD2 TGCAGTGAGCTGGCCGCGGGGGGGATGCCAGATACGCAGTATTTT CSELAAGGMPDTQYF
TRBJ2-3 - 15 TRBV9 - TGTGCCAGCAGCGTGTACACAGGGATTGCAGATACGCAGTATTTT CASSVYTGIADTQYF
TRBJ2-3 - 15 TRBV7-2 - TGTGCCAGCAGCCACGGTCGGACAGGCACAGATACGCAGTATTTT CASSHGRTGTDTQYF
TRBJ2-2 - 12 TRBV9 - TGTGCCAGCAATCAGGTCCCCGGGGAGCTGTTTTTT CASNQVPGELFF
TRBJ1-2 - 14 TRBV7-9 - TGTGCCAGCACCTTCCCTTACGGAAACTATGGCTACACCTTC CASTFPYGNYGYTF
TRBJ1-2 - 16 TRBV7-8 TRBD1 TGTGCCAGCAGCTTAGCGTTACAGGGGAACATCTATGGCTACACCTTC CASSLALQGNIYGYTF
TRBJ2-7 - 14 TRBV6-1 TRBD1 TGTGCCAGCAGCCCCGGACAGGGACAGTACGAGCAGTACTTC CASSPGQGQYEQYF
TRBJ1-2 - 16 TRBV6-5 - TGTGCCAGCAGTTCCTCGCCCGGTGAAGGGGTTGGAGGCTACACCTTC CASSSSPGEGVGGYTF
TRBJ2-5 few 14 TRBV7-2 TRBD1 TGTGCCAGCAGCCTAGGGGGCATGGAGGAGACCCAGTACTTC CASSLGGMEETQYF
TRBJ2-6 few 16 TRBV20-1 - TGCAGTGCTAGAGACCTACAGGGCCCTGGGGCCAACGTCCTGACTTTC CSARDLQGPGANVLTF
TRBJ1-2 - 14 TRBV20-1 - TGCAGTGCTCGAGTAGGCCAGGGAGGCTATGGCTACACCTTC CSARVGQGGYGYTF
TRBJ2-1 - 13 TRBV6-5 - TGTGCCAGCACCCCCCAAACAGGGCGTGAGCAGTTCTTC CASTPQTGREQFF
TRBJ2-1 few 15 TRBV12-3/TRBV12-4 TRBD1 TGTGCCAGCAGTTTAGGGGGACAGGGTAACAATGAGCAGTTCTTC CASSLGGQGNNEQFF
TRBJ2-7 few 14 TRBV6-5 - TGTGCCAGCAGTTACTCGGGCCGGTCCAACGAGCAGTACTTC CASSYSGRSNEQYF
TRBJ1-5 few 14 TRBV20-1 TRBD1 TGCAGTGCCGTGAGACAGGGTGGCAATCAGCCCCAGCATTTT CSAVRQGGNQPQHF
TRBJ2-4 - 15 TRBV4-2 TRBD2 TGTGCCAGCAGCCGAGAGGGCGGGGGGGCCGACATTCAGTACTTC CASSREGGGADIQYF
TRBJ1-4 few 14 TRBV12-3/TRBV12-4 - TGTGCCAGCAGTCTCCGGGACGGTAATGAAAAACTGTTTTTT CASSLRDGNEKLFF
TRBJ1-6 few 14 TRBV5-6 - TGTGCCAGCAGCTTGCCGGGGGCCAGCTCACCCCTCCACTTT CASSLPGASSPLHF
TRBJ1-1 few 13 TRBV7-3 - TGTGCCAGCAGCTCCTACGACGGTCCTGAAGCTTTCTTT CASSSYDGPEAFF
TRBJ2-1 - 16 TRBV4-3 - TGCGCCAGCAGCCCGGGGCTTGGGAGGGGGGGCGATGAGCAGTTCTTC CASSPGLGRGGDEQFF
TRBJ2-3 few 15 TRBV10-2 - TGCGCCAGCAGCGCTAGGATTGTTAGCACAGATACGCAGTATTTT CASSARIVSTDTQYF
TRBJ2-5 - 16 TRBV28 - TGTGCCAGCAGTTTCCACGGGGGGACAGGTCAAGAGACCCAGTACTTC CASSFHGGTGQETQYF
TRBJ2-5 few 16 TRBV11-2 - TGTGCCAGCACTCGGGGATTCAGGGGTTACCAAGAGACCCAGTACTTC CASTRGFRGYQETQYF
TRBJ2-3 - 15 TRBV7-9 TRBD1 TGTGCCAGCATCAACAGGGGGCTCAGCACAGATACGCAGTATTTT CASINRGLSTDTQYF
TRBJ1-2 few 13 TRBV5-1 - TGCGCCAGCAGCTTGACAGGGTCCCGAGGCTACACCTTC CASSLTGSRGYTF
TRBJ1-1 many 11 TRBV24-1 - TGTGCCACCAGTGAAGGGGCTGAAGCTTTCTTT CATSEGAEAFF
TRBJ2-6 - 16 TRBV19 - TGTGCCAGTAGCTCCTCCTTACTGTCTGGGGCCAACGTCCTGACTTTC CASSSSLLSGANVLTF
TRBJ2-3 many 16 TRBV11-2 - TGTGCCAGCAGCTTAGGCACTAGCCGAGACACAGATACGCAGTATTTT CASSLGTSRDTDTQYF
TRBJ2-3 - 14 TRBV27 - TGTGCCAGCAGTTACGGGCGGCCCAGAGATACGCAGTATTTT CASSYGRPRDTQYF
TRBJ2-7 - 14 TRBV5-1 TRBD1 TGCGCCAGCAGCTTGGTTACAGGGGACTACGAGCAGTACTTC CASSLVTGDYEQYF
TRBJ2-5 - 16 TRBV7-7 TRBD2 TGTGCCAGCAGCGCCACCCTGGGACTAGCGGAAGAGACCCAGTACTTC CASSATLGLAEETQYF
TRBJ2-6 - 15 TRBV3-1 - TGTGCCAGCAGCGTCTCTGCTGCTGGGGCCAACGTCCTGACTTTC CASSVSAAGANVLTF
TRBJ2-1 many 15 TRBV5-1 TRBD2 TGCGCCAGCAGCTTGACCAGCGGGGGGGCTAAAGAGCAGTTCTTC CASSLTSGGAKEQFF
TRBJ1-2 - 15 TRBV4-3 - TGCGCCAGCAGCCAATCACAGGGAGGTGTCTATGGCTACACCTTC CASSQSQGGVYGYTF
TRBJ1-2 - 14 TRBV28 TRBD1 TGTGCCAGCAGTTTACAGACAGGGGTATATGGCTACACCTTC CASSLQTGVYGYTF
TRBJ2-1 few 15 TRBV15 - TGTGCCACCAGCAGACCTCCGGGACTGTACAATGAGCAGTTCTTC CATSRPPGLYNEQFF
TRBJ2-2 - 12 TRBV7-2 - TGTGCCAGCAGCTTAGTGCGGGGGGAGCTGTTTTTT CASSLVRGELFF
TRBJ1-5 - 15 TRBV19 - TGTGCCAGTAGTGAGGGGGGACAACTTAATCAGCCCCAGCATTTT CASSEGGQLNQPQHF
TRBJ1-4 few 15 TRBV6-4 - TGTGCCAGCAGTCAGCACAGGCCGCGGGGTGAAAAACTGTTTTTT CASSQHRPRGEKLFF
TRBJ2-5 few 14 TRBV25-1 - TGTGCCAGCACCTATACCGGATCCGCGGAGACCCAGTACTTC CASTYTGSAETQYF
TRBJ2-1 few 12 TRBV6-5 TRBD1 TGTGCCAGCAGTTACCAACAGGGGCCCAACTTCTTC CASSYQQGPNFF
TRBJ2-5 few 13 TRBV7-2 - TGTGCCAGCAGCTTTGCCTACCAAGAGACCCAGTACTTC CASSFAYQETQYF
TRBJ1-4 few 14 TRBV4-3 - TGCGCCAGCAGCCAAGCCCCCGGAAATGAAAAACTGTTTTTT CASSQAPGNEKLFF
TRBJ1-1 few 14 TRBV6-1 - TGTGCCAGTTTCCCTAGGGGTACGGACACTGAAGCTTTCTTT CASFPRGTDTEAFF
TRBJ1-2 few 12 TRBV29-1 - TGCAGCGTTCTTCTAGGGGGTAGTCGCTACACCTTC CSVLLGGSRYTF
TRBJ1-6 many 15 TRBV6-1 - TGTGCCAGCAGTAGGGGGGGTACGGCAAGATCACCCCTCCACTTT CASSRGGTARSPLHF
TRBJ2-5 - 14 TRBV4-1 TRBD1 TGCGCCAGCAGCCATTCGGGACAGATGAAGACCCAGTACTTC CASSHSGQMKTQYF
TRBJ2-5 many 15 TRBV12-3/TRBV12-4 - TGTGCCAGCAGAGCTTTGACAGGTCCCCAAGAGACCCAGTACTTC CASRALTGPQETQYF
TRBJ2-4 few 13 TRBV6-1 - TGTGCCAGCAGTCGCCAACCCGGGGACATTCAGTACTTC CASSRQPGDIQYF
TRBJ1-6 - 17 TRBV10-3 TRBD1 TGTGCCATCAGTTTGGACAGGCTCGTCTCCTATAATTCACCCCTCCACTTT CAISLDRLVSYNSPLHF
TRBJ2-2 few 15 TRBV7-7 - TGTGCCAGCAGCTTAGGACAGGACGGCACCGGGGAGCTGTTTTTT CASSLGQDGTGELFF
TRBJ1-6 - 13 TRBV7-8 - TGTGCCAGCAGCGCCTCCTCATCGACAGGCCTCCACTTT CASSASSSTGLHF
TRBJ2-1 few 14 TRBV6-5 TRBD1 TGTGCCACCACGGACAGGGATACAAACAATGAGCAGTTCTTC CATTDRDTNNEQFF
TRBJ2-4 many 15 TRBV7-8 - TGTGCCAGCAGCCCCATCCGCGGGCGGGGAAACATTCAGTACTTC CASSPIRGRGNIQYF
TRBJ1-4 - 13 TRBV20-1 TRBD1 TGCAGTGCTCTGGGGACAGCCCCTGAAAAACTGTTTTTT CSALGTAPEKLFF
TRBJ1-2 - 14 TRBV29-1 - TGCAGCGTAGAAGGGAGGGCTATTAACTATGGCTACACCTTC CSVEGRAINYGYTF
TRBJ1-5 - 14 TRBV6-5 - TGTGCCTCCTGGCCGGGCCGGGGCAATCAGCCCCAGCATTTT CASWPGRGNQPQHF
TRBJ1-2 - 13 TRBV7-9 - TGTGCCAGCAGCGGAGGGGGAAGCTATGGCTACACCTTC CASSGGGSYGYTF